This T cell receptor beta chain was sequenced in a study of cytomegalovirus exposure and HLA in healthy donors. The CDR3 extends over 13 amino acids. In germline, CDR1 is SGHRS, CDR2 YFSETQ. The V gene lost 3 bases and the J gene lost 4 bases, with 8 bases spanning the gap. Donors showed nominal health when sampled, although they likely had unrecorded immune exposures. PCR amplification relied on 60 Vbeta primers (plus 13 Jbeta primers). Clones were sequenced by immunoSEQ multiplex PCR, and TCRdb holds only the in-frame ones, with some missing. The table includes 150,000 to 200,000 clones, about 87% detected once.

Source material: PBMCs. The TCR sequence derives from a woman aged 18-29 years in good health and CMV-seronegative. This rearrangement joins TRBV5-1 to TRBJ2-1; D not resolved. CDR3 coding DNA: TGCGCCAGCAGCTCGGGTATATACAATGAGCAGTTCTTC. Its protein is CASSSGIYNEQFF.